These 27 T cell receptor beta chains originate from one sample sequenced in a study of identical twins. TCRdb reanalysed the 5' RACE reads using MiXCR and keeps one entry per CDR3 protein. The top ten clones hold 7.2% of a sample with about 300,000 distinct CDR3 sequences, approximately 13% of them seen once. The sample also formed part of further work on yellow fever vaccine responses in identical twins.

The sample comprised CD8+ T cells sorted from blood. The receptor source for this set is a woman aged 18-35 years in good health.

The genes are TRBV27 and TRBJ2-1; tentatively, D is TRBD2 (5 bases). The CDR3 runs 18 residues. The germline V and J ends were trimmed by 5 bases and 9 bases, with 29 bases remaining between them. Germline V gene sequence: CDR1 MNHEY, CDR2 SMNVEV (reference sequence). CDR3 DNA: TGTGCCAGCAGTCCCCCTGCCTCGGGCAGACCGCGGGTGAGTGAGCAGTTCTTC. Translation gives CASSPPASGRPRVSEQFF.

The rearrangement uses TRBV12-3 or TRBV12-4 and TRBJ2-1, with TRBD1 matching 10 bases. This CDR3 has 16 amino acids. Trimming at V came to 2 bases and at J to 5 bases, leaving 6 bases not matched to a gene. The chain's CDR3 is CASSLRRGTGDNEQFF. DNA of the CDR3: TGTGCCAGCAGTTTAAGGCGTGGGACAGGGGACAATGAGCAGTTCTTC.

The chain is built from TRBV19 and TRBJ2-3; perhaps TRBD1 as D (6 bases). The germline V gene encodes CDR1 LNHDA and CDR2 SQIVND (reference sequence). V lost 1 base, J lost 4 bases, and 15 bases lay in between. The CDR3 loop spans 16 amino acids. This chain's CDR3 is CASSIVVQGSADTQYF. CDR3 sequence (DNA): TGTGCCAGTAGTATAGTAGTACAGGGTTCTGCAGATACGCAGTATTTT. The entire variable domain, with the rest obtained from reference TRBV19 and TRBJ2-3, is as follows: DGGITQSPKYLFRKEGQNVTLSCEQNLNHDAMYWYRQDPGQGLRLIYYSQIVNDFQKGDIAEGYSVSREKKESFPLTVTSAQKNPTAFYLCASSIVVQGSADTQYFGPGTRLTVL.

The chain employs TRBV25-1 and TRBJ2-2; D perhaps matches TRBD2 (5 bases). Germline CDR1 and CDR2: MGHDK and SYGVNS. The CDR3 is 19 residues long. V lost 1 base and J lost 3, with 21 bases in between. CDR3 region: CASSESGKLGVTDTGELFF. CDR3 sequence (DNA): TGTGCCAGCAGTGAATCCGGGAAGCTGGGAGTTACGGACACCGGGGAGCTGTTTTTT.

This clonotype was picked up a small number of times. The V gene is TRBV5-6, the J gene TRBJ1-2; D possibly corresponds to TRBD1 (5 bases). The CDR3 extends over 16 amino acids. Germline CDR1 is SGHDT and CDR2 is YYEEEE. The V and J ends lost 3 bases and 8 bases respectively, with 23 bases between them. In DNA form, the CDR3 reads TGTGCCAGCAGCTCCCACCCAAGGACTGGGGGTGAGGGCTACACCTTC. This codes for CASSSHPRTGGEGYTF.

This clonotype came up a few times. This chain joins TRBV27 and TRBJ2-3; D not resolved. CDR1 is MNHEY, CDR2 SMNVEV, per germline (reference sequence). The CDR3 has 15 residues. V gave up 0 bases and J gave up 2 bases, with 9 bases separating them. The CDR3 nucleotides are TGTGCCAGCAGTTTATCGATCGGCCTCACAGATACGCAGTATTTT. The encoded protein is CASSLSIGLTDTQYF.

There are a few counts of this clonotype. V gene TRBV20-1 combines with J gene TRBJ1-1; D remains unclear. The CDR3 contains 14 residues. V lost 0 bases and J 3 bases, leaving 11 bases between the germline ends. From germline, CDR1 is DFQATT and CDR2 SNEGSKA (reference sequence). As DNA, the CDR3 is TGCAGTGCTAGAGATTACAGAGATTACACTGAAGCTTTCTTT. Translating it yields CSARDYRDYTEAFF.

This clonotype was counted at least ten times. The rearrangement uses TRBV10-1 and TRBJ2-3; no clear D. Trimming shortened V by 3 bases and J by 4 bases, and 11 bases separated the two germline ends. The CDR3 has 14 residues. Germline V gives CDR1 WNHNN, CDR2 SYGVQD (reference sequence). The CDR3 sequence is CASSDLYKADTQYF. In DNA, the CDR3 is TGCGCCAGCAGTGACCTGTACAAGGCAGATACGCAGTATTTT.

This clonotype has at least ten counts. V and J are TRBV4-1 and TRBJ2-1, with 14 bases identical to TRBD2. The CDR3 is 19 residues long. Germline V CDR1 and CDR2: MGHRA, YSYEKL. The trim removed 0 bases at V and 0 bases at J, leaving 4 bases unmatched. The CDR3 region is CASSQEGTSGSLSYNEQFF. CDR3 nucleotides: TGCGCCAGCAGCCAAGAAGGGACTAGCGGGAGTCTCTCCTACAATGAGCAGTTCTTC.

CDR3 coding DNA: TGTGCCATCAGTGAGTGGAGGGGTGTGATGGGATCTAGCACAGATACGCAGTATTTT. Protein: CAISEWRGVMGSSTDTQYF. The chain joins TRBV10-3 to TRBJ2-3, with D perhaps TRBD2 (6 bases). Germline V gene data show CDR1 as ENHRY and CDR2 as SYGVKD. Trimming pared 1 base from V and 0 bases from J, leaving 20 bases between. The CDR3 consists of 19 residues.

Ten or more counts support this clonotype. The CDR3 region is CASSPPRGDAGELFF. CDR3 DNA: TGCGCCAGCAGCCCCCCCAGGGGGGATGCCGGGGAGCTGTTTTTT. The V call is TRBV4-1, the J call TRBJ2-2, with a weak D call TRBD1 (7 bases). This CDR3 spans 15 amino acids. Germline CDR1 MGHRA, CDR2 YSYEKL. V was pared by 4 bases and J by 6 bases, with 15 bases between.

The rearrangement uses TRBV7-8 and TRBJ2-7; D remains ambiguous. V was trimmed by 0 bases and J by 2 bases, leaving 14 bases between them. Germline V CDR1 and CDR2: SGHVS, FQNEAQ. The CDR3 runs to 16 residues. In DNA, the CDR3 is TGTGCCAGCAGCTTAGCGGGCAAGTACTACCCCTACGAGCAGTACGTC. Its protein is CASSLAGKYYPYEQYV.

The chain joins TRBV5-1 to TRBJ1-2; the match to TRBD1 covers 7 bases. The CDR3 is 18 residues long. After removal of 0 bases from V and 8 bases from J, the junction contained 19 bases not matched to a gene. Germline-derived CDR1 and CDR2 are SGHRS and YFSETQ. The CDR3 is CASSLAEHQGGESLGYTF. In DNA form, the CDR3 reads TGCGCCAGCAGCTTGGCAGAACACCAGGGGGGAGAATCGCTGGGCTACACCTTC.

DNA of the CDR3: TGTGCTAGTGATCGGGAGGAAACAGATACGCAGTATTTT. Encoded protein: CASDREETDTQYF. The chain carries TRBV12-5 and TRBJ2-3, with TRBD2 matching 7 bases. V gave up 7 bases and J gave up 3 bases; unmatched junction bases: 4. Germline loops: CDR1 LGHNT, CDR2 FRNRAP. This CDR3 spans 13 amino acids.

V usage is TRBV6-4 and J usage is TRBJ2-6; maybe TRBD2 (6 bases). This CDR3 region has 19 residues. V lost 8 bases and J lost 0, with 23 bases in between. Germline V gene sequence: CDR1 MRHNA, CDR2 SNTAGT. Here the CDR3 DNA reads TGTGCCAGCCGTACTTGGAGGGGTTCTCGAGACTCTGGGGCCAACGTCCTGACTTTC. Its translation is CASRTWRGSRDSGANVLTF.

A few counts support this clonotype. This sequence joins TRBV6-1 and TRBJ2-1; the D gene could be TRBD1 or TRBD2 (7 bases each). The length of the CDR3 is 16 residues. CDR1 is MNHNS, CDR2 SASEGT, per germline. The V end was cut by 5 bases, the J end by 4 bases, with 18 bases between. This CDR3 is CASSLSGGGRYNEQFF. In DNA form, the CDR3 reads TGTGCCAGCAGTCTATCAGGGGGGGGAAGGTACAATGAGCAGTTCTTC.

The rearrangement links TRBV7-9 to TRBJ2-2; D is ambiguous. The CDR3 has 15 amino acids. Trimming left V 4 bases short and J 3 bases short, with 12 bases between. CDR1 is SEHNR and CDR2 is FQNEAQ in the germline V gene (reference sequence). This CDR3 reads CASSSNTEDTGELFF. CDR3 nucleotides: TGTGCCAGCAGCTCGAACACAGAGGACACCGGGGAGCTGTTTTTT.

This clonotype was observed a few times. CDR3 protein: CASSGGLAYEQYV. As DNA, the CDR3 is TGTGCCAGCAGCGGCGGACTAGCCTACGAGCAGTACGTC. V usage is TRBV5-6 and J usage is TRBJ2-7; TRBD2 aligns across 7 bases. V lost 4 bases and J lost 2; bases outside the gene matches: 3. This CDR3 is built from 13 residues. Germline CDR1 reads SGHDT; CDR2 reads YYEEEE.

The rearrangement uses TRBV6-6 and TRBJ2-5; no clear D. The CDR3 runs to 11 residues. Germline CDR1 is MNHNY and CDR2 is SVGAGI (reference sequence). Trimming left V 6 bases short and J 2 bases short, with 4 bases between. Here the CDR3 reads CASRNQETQYF. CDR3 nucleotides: TGTGCCAGCAGAAATCAAGAGACCCAGTACTTC.

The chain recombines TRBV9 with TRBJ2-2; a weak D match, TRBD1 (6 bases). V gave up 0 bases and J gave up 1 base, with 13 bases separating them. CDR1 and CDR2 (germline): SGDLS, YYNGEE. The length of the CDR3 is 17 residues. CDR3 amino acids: CASSVDFRGQNTGELFF. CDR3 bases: TGTGCCAGCAGCGTAGATTTCAGGGGTCAGAACACCGGGGAGCTGTTTTTT.

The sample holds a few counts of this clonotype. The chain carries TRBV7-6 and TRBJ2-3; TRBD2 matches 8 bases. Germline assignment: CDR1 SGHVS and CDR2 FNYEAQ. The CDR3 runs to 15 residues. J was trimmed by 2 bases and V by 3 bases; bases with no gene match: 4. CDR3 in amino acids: CASSFLGGVTDTQYF. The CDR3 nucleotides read TGTGCCAGCAGCTTTCTCGGGGGGGTCACAGATACGCAGTATTTT. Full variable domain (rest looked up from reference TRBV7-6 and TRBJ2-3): GAGVSQSPRYKVTKRGQDVALRCDPISGHVSLYWYRQALGQGPEFLTYFNYEAQQDKSGLPNDRFSAERPEGSISTLTIQRTEQRDSAMYRCASSFLGGVTDTQYFGPGTRLTVL.

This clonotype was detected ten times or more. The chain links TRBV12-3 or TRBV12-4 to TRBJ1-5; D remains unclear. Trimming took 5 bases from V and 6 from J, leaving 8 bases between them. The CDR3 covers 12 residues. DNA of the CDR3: TGTGCCAGCAGTCCCCAGCGTCAGCCCCAGCATTTT. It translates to CASSPQRQPQHF.

The CDR3, as DNA: TGTGCCAGCAGTTCGCCGGTGGGGCAGGGCTCGGATACGCAGTATTTT. Protein sequence: CASSSPVGQGSDTQYF. The chain carries TRBV28 and TRBJ2-3, with D perhaps matching TRBD1 (5 bases). The CDR3 sequence is 16 residues long. Trimming left V 4 bases short and J 6 bases short, with 20 bases between. From germline, CDR1 is MDHEN and CDR2 SYDVKM.

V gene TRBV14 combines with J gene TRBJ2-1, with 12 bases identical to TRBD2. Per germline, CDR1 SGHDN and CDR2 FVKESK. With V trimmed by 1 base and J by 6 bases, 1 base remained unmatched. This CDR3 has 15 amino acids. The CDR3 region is CASSQASGRGNEQFF. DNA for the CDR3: TGTGCCAGCAGCCAAGCTAGCGGGAGGGGCAATGAGCAGTTCTTC.

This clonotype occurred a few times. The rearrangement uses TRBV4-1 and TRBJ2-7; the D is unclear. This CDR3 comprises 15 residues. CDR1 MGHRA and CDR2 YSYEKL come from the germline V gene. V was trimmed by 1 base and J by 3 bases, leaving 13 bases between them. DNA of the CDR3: TGCGCCAGCAGCCAAGGAATCGGCGCGGACTACGAGCAGTACGTC. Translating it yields CASSQGIGADYEQYV.

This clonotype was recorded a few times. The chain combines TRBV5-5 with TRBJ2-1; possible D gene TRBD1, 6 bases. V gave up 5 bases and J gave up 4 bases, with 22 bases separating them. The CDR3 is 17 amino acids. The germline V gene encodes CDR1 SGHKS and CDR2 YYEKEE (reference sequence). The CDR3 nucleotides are TGTGCCAGCAGACTGGAAACGGGACAAGAAATATACAATGAGCAGTTCTTC. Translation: CASRLETGQEIYNEQFF.

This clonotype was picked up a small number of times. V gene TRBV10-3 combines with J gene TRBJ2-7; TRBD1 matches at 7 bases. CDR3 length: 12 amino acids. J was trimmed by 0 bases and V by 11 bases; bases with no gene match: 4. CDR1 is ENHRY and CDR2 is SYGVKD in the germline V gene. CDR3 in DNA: TGTGCCGCACAGGGGCACTCCTACGAGCAGTACTTC. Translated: CAAQGHSYEQYF.